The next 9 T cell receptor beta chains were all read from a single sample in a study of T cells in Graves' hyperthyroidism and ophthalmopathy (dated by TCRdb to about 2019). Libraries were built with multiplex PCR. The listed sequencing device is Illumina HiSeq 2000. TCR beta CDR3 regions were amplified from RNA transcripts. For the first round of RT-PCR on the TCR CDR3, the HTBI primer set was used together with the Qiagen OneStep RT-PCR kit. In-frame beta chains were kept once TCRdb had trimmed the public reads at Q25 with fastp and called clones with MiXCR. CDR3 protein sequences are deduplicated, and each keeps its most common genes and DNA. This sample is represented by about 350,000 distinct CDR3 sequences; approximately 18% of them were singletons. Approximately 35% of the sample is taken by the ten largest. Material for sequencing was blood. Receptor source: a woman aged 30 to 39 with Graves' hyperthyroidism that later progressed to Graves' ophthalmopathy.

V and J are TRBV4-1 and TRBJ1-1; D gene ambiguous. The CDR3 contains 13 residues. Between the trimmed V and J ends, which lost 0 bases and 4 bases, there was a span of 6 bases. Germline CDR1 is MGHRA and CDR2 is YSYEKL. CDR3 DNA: TGCGCCAGCAGCCAAGAGGGTCTCACTGAAGCTTTCTTT. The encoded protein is CASSQEGLTEAFF.

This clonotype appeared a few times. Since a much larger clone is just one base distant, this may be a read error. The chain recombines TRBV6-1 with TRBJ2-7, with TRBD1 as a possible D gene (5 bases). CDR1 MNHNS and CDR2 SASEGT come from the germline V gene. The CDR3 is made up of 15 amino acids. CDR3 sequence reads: CASSEQGVGYYERYF. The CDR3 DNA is TGTGCCAGCAGTGAACAGGGCGTAGGGTACTACGAGCGGTACTTC.

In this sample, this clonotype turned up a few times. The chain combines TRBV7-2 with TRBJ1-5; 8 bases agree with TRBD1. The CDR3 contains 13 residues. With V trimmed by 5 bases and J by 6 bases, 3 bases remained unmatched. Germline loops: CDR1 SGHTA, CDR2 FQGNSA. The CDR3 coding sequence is TGTGCCAGCAGCCCGACAGGGGCTCAGCCCCAGCATTTT. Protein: CASSPTGAQPQHF.

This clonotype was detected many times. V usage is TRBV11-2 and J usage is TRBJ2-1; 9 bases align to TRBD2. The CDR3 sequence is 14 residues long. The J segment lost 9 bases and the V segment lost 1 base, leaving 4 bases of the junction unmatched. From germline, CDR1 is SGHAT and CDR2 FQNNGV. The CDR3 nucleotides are TGTGCCAGCAGCTTAGCGACTAGCGGTTTTGAGCAGTTCTTC. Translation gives CASSLATSGFEQFF.

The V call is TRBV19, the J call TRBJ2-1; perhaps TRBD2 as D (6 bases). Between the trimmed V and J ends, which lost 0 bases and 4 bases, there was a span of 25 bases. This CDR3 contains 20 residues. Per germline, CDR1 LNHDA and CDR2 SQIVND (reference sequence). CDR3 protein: CASSIDPRFEAGLVYNEQFF. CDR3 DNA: TGTGCCAGTAGTATAGATCCGAGGTTCGAGGCGGGGCTTGTTTACAATGAGCAGTTCTTC.

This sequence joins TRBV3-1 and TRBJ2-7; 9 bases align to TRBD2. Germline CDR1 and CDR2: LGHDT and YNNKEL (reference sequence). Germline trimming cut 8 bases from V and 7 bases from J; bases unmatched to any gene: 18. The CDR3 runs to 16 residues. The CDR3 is CASCRENSGGQREQYF. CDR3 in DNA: TGTGCCAGCTGCCGAGAAAATAGCGGGGGACAGCGGGAGCAGTACTTC.

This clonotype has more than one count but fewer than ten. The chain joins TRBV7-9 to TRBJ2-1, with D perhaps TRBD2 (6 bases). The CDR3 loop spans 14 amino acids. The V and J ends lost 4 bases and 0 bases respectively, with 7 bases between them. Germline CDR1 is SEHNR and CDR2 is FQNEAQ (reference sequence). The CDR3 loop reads CASSWRVSYNEQFF. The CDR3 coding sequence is TGTGCCAGCAGCTGGAGGGTCTCCTACAATGAGCAGTTCTTC.

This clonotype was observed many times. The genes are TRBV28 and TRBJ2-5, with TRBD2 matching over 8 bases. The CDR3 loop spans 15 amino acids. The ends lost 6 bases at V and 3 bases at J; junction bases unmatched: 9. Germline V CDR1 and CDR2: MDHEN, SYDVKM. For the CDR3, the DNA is TGTGCCAGCAGCTATGGACTAGCTGATAAAGAGACCCAGTACTTC. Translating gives CASSYGLADKETQYF. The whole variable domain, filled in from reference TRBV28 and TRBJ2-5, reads DVKVTQSSRYLVKRTGEKVFLECVQDMDHENMFWYRQDPGLGLRLIYFSYDVKMKEKGDIPEGYSVSREKKERFSLILESASTNQTSMYLCASSYGLADKETQYFGPGTRLLVL.

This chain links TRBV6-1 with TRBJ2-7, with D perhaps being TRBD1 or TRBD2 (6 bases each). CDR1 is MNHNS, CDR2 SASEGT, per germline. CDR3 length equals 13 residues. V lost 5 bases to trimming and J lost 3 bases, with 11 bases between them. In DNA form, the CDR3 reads TGTGCCAGCAGTCGACGGGGGCTCTACGAGCAGTACTTC. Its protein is CASSRRGLYEQYF.